The rows below give T cell receptor beta chains drawn from one sample of a study of shared clonotypes between healthy human individuals. TCRdb's copy holds only in-frame clones and misses some; the assay was immunoSEQ multiplex PCR. The top ten hold around 10% of the sample, which has about 230,000 clones, about 65% seen once. Sequenced material: memory CD4+ T cells sorted from blood. All receptors come from a man aged 30 to 45 in good health. CDR3s include the opening cysteine and the closing phenylalanine or tryptophan. Fields, in order: CDR3 DNA, CDR3 protein, CDR3 length, D gene, J gene, clone size, V gene. D genes are given only for firm matches. For some rows the clone size is stated as once, few or many, or as a class when expanded; others skip it.

CDR3 DNA: TGCGCCAGCAGCTCTGGGGTAAGGCCCGCGGGGGATACGCAGTATTTT
CDR3 protein: CASSSGVRPAGDTQYF
CDR3 length: 16
D gene: NA
J gene: TRBJ2-3
clone size: NA
V gene: TRBV5-1

CDR3 DNA: TGTGCCAGCAGTTCTCTCGGAGGCACCACCTACAATGAGCAGTTCTTC
CDR3 protein: CASSSLGGTTYNEQFF
CDR3 length: 16
D gene: NA
J gene: TRBJ2-1
clone size: NA
V gene: TRBV27

CDR3 DNA: TGCGCCAGCAGCCAAATAACCCAACGGGGTGGCTACACCTTC
CDR3 protein: CASSQITQRGGYTF
CDR3 length: 14
D gene: NA
J gene: TRBJ1-2
clone size: NA
V gene: TRBV4-3

CDR3 DNA: TGTGCCAGCAGCTTTGATCTCGCGGAGACCCAGTACTTC
CDR3 protein: CASSFDLAETQYF
CDR3 length: 13
D gene: NA
J gene: TRBJ2-5
clone size: NA
V gene: TRBV11-3

CDR3 DNA: TGTGCCAGCAGCTTACTAGCGGGAGATACGCAGTATTTT
CDR3 protein: CASSLLAGDTQYF
CDR3 length: 13
D gene: TRBD2
J gene: TRBJ2-3
clone size: NA
V gene: TRBV7-9

CDR3 DNA: TGTGCCAGCGGGCAGGCCGGGCGAACCTACGAGCAGTACTTC
CDR3 protein: CASGQAGRTYEQYF
CDR3 length: 14
D gene: NA
J gene: TRBJ2-7
clone size: NA
V gene: TRBV28

CDR3 DNA: TGTGCCAGCTCACCACTTAGGGACAGTGGACGGTTCATAATGGAGCAGTTCTTC
CDR3 protein: CASSPLRDSGRFIMEQFF
CDR3 length: 18
D gene: TRBD1
J gene: TRBJ2-1
clone size: few
V gene: TRBV18

CDR3 DNA: TGTGCCAGCAGCTTGAGGGGGCGAAGGGATAATGAGCAGTTCTTC
CDR3 protein: CASSLRGRRDNEQFF
CDR3 length: 15
D gene: TRBD1
J gene: TRBJ2-1
clone size: NA
V gene: TRBV5-4

CDR3 DNA: TGTGCCAGCAGCCTCGGGACAGCATATGGCTACACCTTC
CDR3 protein: CASSLGTAYGYTF
CDR3 length: 13
D gene: TRBD1
J gene: TRBJ1-2
clone size: NA
V gene: TRBV11-2

CDR3 DNA: TGTGCCAGCGCATGGGACAGTTACAATGAGCAGTTCTTC
CDR3 protein: CASAWDSYNEQFF
CDR3 length: 13
D gene: TRBD1
J gene: TRBJ2-1
clone size: NA
V gene: TRBV28

CDR3 DNA: TGTGCCAGCAGCCGAAGAGCTAGCGGAGTGTACAATGAGCAGTTCTTC
CDR3 protein: CASSRRASGVYNEQFF
CDR3 length: 16
D gene: TRBD2
J gene: TRBJ2-1
clone size: NA
V gene: TRBV13

CDR3 DNA: TGTGCCAGCAGCTTAGCGGCCGGGAGCTCCTACGAGCAGTACTTC
CDR3 protein: CASSLAAGSSYEQYF
CDR3 length: 15
D gene: NA
J gene: TRBJ2-7
clone size: NA
V gene: TRBV7-6

CDR3 DNA: TGTGCCACGAACCCTCGCGACTCCAATGAGCAGTTCTTC
CDR3 protein: CATNPRDSNEQFF
CDR3 length: 13
D gene: NA
J gene: TRBJ2-1
clone size: few
V gene: TRBV15

CDR3 DNA: TGTGCCAGCAGTTTTCAGGGGGGGAACTATGGCTACACCTTC
CDR3 protein: CASSFQGGNYGYTF
CDR3 length: 14
D gene: TRBD1
J gene: TRBJ1-2
clone size: NA
V gene: TRBV28

CDR3 DNA: TGTGCCAGCAGGCGGGGATGGCGGGAGTACAATGAGCAGTTCTTC
CDR3 protein: CASRRGWREYNEQFF
CDR3 length: 15
D gene: TRBD2
J gene: TRBJ2-1
clone size: NA
V gene: TRBV28

CDR3 DNA: TGCGCCAGCAGCAAACAACCGGGACTTACGACCGGGGAGCTGTTTTTT
CDR3 protein: CASSKQPGLTTGELFF
CDR3 length: 16
D gene: NA
J gene: TRBJ2-2
clone size: NA
V gene: TRBV5-1

CDR3 DNA: TGCGCCAGCAGTGTGGGAGTGAACACTGAAGCTTTCTTT
CDR3 protein: CASSVGVNTEAFF
CDR3 length: 13
D gene: NA
J gene: TRBJ1-1
clone size: few
V gene: TRBV10-1